A single sample is the source of the 18 T cell receptor beta chains below, sequenced in a study of control samples from healthy donors and cancer patients (dated by TCRdb to 2018 to 2021). Library method: the immunoSEQ multiplex PCR assay. The source is immuneACCESS, and TCRdb retained only in-frame sequences with V and J called. Part of the clones is not carried over; for the studies checked, unresolved V genes explain less than half of this, and the remainder is unexplained. Present in this sample are over 85,000 clones, approximately 87% of which were seen just once. The ten largest clones add up to roughly 3.5% of the sample. The sample consisted of PBMCs. The receptors were sampled from a woman aged 55-69 years with lung cancer.

Only one count was recorded for this clone. The chain has TRBV18 and TRBJ1-2; D perhaps matches TRBD1 (5 bases). The V and J ends lost 3 bases and 2 bases respectively, with 13 bases between them. Germline assignment: CDR1 KGHSH and CDR2 LQKENI. CDR3 length: 15 residues. The CDR3 protein is CASSPQGATNYGYTF. The CDR3 DNA follows: TGTGCCAGCTCACCGCAGGGCGCGACCAACTATGGCTACACCTTC.

The chain combines TRBV24-1 with TRBJ2-1; TRBD2 agrees at 9 bases. Trimming removed 4 bases from V and 4 bases from J; junction bases left unmatched: 7. There are 16 residues in the CDR3. Germline values: CDR1 KGHDR, CDR2 SFDVKD. CDR3 region: CATSEGGRAYYNEQFF. CDR3 DNA sequence: TGTGCCACCAGTGAGGGCGGGAGGGCCTATTACAATGAGCAGTTCTTC.

V is TRBV30 and J is TRBJ1-6; D possibly corresponds to TRBD1 (6 bases). In germline, CDR1 is GTSNPN, CDR2 SVGIG (reference sequence). Trimming cost V 4 bases and J 5 bases, with 9 bases left between them. The CDR3 runs 13 residues. The CDR3 reads CAWTGTNNSPLHF. The CDR3 nucleotides are TGTGCCTGGACCGGGACAAATAATTCACCCCTCCACTTT.

This clone was found once. The genes are TRBV5-1 and TRBJ1-2; maybe TRBD1 (5 bases). The V end lost 0 bases, the J end lost 6 bases, and 15 bases lay between the germline ends. CDR1 is SGHRS and CDR2 is YFSETQ in the germline V gene. There are 15 residues in the CDR3. CDR3 sequence (DNA): TGCGCCAGCAGCTTGGAGGTAGGGTTGGGACATGGCTACACCTTC. This sequence encodes CASSLEVGLGHGYTF.

V gene TRBV9 combines with J gene TRBJ2-7; 8 bases are a match to TRBD1. V lost 2 bases and J lost 6; bases outside the gene matches: 16. Germline V gene sequence: CDR1 SGDLS, CDR2 YYNGEE. This CDR3 has 17 amino acids. CDR3: CASSVGLPQGGRGEQYF. The CDR3 nucleotides are TGTGCCAGCAGCGTCGGCCTCCCACAGGGGGGCCGGGGCGAGCAGTACTTC.

The V and J genes are TRBV25-1 and TRBJ2-7; D may be TRBD2 (7 bases). Trimming took 3 bases from V and 0 from J, leaving 12 bases between them. This CDR3 contains 15 residues. The germline CDR1 and CDR2 sequences are MGHDK and SYGVNS. Written as DNA, the CDR3 is TGTGCCAGCAGTGATGGGGGGGCTACCTCCTACGAGCAGTACTTC. Amino acid sequence: CASSDGGATSYEQYF.

The rearrangement joins TRBV2 to TRBJ1-1; D not certain. Trimming took 5 bases from V and 6 from J, leaving 16 bases between them. CDR1 and CDR2 from the germline V gene are SNHLY and FYNNEI. CDR3 length: 14 amino acids. The CDR3 sequence is CASSRTLLGAEAFF. CDR3 nucleotides: TGTGCCAGCAGTCGTACCCTGCTGGGCGCTGAAGCTTTCTTT.

This sequence joins TRBV28 and TRBJ2-7; D is possibly TRBD2 (5 bases). Looked up from germline, CDR1 is MDHEN and CDR2 is SYDVKM. The CDR3 length is 14 residues. Between the trimmed V and J ends, which lost 3 bases and 4 bases, there was a span of 13 bases. CDR3 amino acids: CASSFSSGSYEQYF. CDR3 sequence (DNA): TGTGCCAGCAGTTTTTCATCTGGGAGTTACGAGCAGTACTTC.

The rearrangement joins TRBV4-3 to TRBJ1-4; TRBD1 agrees at 11 bases. CDR1 is LGHNA and CDR2 is YSLEER in the germline V gene. The V gene end was trimmed by 3 bases and the J gene end by 7 bases; junction bases not matched to a gene: 4. This CDR3 spans 15 amino acids. CDR3: CASSQVGQGVEKLFF. In DNA, the CDR3 is TGCGCCAGCAGCCAGGTGGGACAGGGGGTTGAAAAACTGTTTTTT.

The chain carries TRBV30 and TRBJ2-2; D gene unclear. The CDR3 contains 11 residues. The germline CDR1 and CDR2 sequences are GTSNPN and SVGIG (reference sequence). V was cut by 2 bases and J by 6 bases, with 4 bases left in between. CDR3 coding DNA: TGTGCCTGGAGTCAGTCCGGGGAGCTGTTTTTT. Its translation: CAWSQSGELFF.

The rearrangement links TRBV5-1 to TRBJ2-3, with TRBD2 identical over 7 bases. The CDR3 runs 15 residues. Germline CDR1 SGHRS, CDR2 YFSETQ. Germline trimming cut 4 bases from V and 0 bases from J; bases unmatched to any gene: 5. CDR3 sequence: CASSPSSGSTDTQYF. The CDR3 DNA sequence: TGCGCCAGCAGCCCATCTAGCGGAAGCACAGATACGCAGTATTTT.

This clone was counted once. The chain is built from TRBV4-1 and TRBJ1-2; D is uncertain. In germline, CDR1 is MGHRA, CDR2 YSYEKL. The CDR3 runs 13 residues. Trimming removed 4 bases from V and 4 bases from J, with 10 bases in between. CDR3 in amino acids: CASSPQVAYGYTF. CDR3 coding DNA: TGCGCCAGCAGCCCCCAAGTGGCCTATGGCTACACCTTC.

The CDR3 coding sequence is TGTGCCAGCAGCCGGACTAGCGGGAGCACCGGGGAGCTGTTTTTT. It codes for CASSRTSGSTGELFF. The rearrangement uses TRBV6-2 or TRBV6-3 and TRBJ2-2; TRBD2 matches at 13 bases. The germline gives CDR1 MNHEY, CDR2 SVGEGT. J was trimmed by 4 bases and V by 6 bases; bases with no gene match: 2. The CDR3 consists of 15 residues.

V gene TRBV2 combines with J gene TRBJ2-5; D is uncertain. This CDR3 has 12 amino acids. Germline V gives CDR1 SNHLY, CDR2 FYNNEI. V was shortened by 7 bases and J by 5 bases, with 11 bases between the two germline ends. For the CDR3, the DNA is TGTGCCAGCACCCCCGGCGTGGAGACCCAGTACTTC. Protein: CASTPGVETQYF. Variable domain in full (rest from reference TRBV2 and TRBJ2-5): EPEVTQTPSHQVTQMGQEVILRCVPISNHLYFYWYRQILGQKVEFLVSFYNNEISEKSEIFDDQFSVERPDGSNFTLKIRSTKLEDSAMYFCASTPGVETQYFGPGTRLLVL.

The rearrangement joins TRBV27 to TRBJ1-1, with a possible D match to TRBD1 (5 bases). The CDR3 has 15 amino acids. V was clipped by 5 bases and J by 3 bases, with 16 bases between them. The V gene's germline CDR1 is MNHEY and CDR2 SMNVEV (reference sequence). The CDR3 spells CASSPRGRRYTEAFF. The CDR3 DNA reads as TGTGCCAGCAGTCCCCGGGGGAGGCGCTACACTGAAGCTTTCTTT.

CDR3 DNA: TGTGCCAGCAGCACCCGGCCCTCAAAGGCACAAGAGACCCAGTACTTC. Translated, it gives CASSTRPSKAQETQYF. This sequence joins TRBV7-2 and TRBJ2-5; D is unresolved. Germline CDR1 and CDR2: SGHTA and FQGNSA. The V end lost 5 bases, the J end lost 2 bases, and 18 bases lay between the germline ends. The CDR3 consists of 16 residues.

V gene TRBV7-9 combines with J gene TRBJ2-1; 12 nucleotides line up with TRBD2. The V and J ends lost 1 base and 3 bases, in that order; junction bases with no gene match: 1. The germline gives CDR1 SEHNR, CDR2 FQNEAQ (reference sequence). The CDR3 totals 16 residues. The chain's CDR3 is CASSLGTSGVYNEQFF. CDR3 nucleotide sequence: TGTGCCAGCAGCTTAGGGACTAGCGGGGTCTACAATGAGCAGTTCTTC.

V is TRBV18 and J is TRBJ1-1; D perhaps matches TRBD1 (6 bases). V lost 3 bases and J 3 bases, leaving 11 bases between the germline ends. This CDR3 comprises 14 residues. The germline V gene has CDR1 KGHSH and CDR2 LQKENI. CDR3 DNA: TGTGCCAGCTCACCCCGGGACATCCACACTGAAGCTTTCTTT. This codes for CASSPRDIHTEAFF.